This T cell receptor (beta chain) was retrieved from a study of blood T cell repertoires in COVID-19. Study information: Whether acute or convalescent, the COVID-19 samples came from the United States, Italy and Spain.

Germline CDR1 and CDR2: SGHRS and YFSETQ. The CDR3 extends over 16 amino acids. J was trimmed by 4 bases and V by 4 bases; bases with no gene match: 10. Study members were between about 18 and 100 years old and lived in approximately 25 US regions. Cohorts were assigned according to the clinical history that participants reported. Methods used by the authors: The assay estimated nucleated cells by amplifying reference gene primers. The table came from immunoSEQ multiplex PCR; TCRdb's copy has only in-frame clones and leaves some out. V and J calls and clone size are copied from that table; D and trimming were computed from the DNA. The sample yields about 350,000 clones, around nine tenths seen once.

This receptor was identified in a woman under 40 who had been exposed to COVID-19. The sequencing sample was made of PBMCs or T cells enriched from blood (not recorded which). V usage is TRBV5-1 and J usage is TRBJ2-7; 11 bases match TRBD2. Written as DNA, the CDR3 is TGCGCCAGCAGCACTGAAATGACTAGCGGGGTATACGAGCAGTACTTC. Its protein product is CASSTEMTSGVYEQYF.